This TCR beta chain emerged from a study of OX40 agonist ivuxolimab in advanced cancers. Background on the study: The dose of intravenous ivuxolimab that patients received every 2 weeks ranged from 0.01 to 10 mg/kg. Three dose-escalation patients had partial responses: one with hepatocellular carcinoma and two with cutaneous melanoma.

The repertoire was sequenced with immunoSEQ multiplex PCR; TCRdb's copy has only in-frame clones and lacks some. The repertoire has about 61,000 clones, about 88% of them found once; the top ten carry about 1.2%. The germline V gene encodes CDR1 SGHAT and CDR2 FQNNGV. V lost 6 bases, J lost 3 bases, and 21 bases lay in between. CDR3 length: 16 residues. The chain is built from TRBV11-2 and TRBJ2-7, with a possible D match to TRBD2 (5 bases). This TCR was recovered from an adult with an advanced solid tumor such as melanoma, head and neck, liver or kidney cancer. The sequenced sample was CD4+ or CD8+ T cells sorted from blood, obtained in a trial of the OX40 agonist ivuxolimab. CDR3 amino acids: CASSLRVGGEIYEQYF. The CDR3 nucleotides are TGTGCCAGCAGTCTTAGAGTAGGTGGGGAGATCTACGAGCAGTACTTC.